This T cell receptor (beta chain) was observed in a study of cytomegalovirus exposure and HLA in healthy donors. Notes on the study in general: The classifier was said to identify cytomegalovirus status with high specificity and sensitivity. In an earlier analysis, most TCR beta V segments were productive about 90% or about 30% of the time. The study labeled approximately 150 TCR beta chains cytomegalovirus-associated.

Use of 60 Vbeta and 13 Jbeta primers characterized the PCR. TCRdb's copy holds only in-frame clones and misses some; the assay was immunoSEQ multiplex PCR. The data show under 200,000 clones, 68% seen once. Though probably carrying unrecorded immune exposures, donors were nominally healthy at sampling. Germline CDR1 and CDR2: SGHTA and FQGNSA. Trimming stripped 1 base from V and 0 bases from J, with 9 bases between. This CDR3 has 16 residues. Note on this clone: Its antigen is not known.

Sequencing was done on a sample of PBMCs. This receptor was obtained from a man between 45 and 60 years old in good health and CMV-seronegative. This chain connects TRBV7-2 to TRBJ1-4; D is unclear. The CDR3 DNA reads TGTGCCAGCAGCTTAGGCCCGATAGCAACTAATGAAAAACTGTTTTTT. Amino acid sequence: CASSLGPIATNEKLFF.